The TCR beta chain under discussion was sequenced for a study of T-cell reconstitution after alpha-beta-depleted transplantation in children (dated by TCRdb to about 2016). For context, the study as a whole: Using TCR repertoire profiling, the study followed T-cell immune reconstitution in a quantitative way in children after TCRalphabeta/CD19-depleted allogeneic hematopoietic cell transplantation.

The CDR3 sequence holds 16 residues, the cysteine and phenylalanine included. Only the CDR3 part of the read is kept: 48 bases, read in frame from the first base. Compared with germline, V lacks 0 bases and J lacks 6 bases; bases without a gene match: 8. Looking up the germline V gene yields CDR1 SGHTA and CDR2 FQGTGA. About this clonotype itself: The antigen it binds to is not known. Per-base qualities were not stored, and no clone one base away is much larger.

The library was produced with PCR. Sequenced on an Illumina HiSeq 2500. To normalize quantification of the TCRbeta repertoire, the TCR libraries were built with molecular barcoding that relied on unique molecular identifiers. Clones were called with MiXCR by TCRdb after fastp trimmed the public reads at Q25, and only in-frame beta chains were retained. Merged by CDR3 protein, the rows form single entries marked with the most common genes and DNA. The sample table contains fewer than 700,000 distinct CDR3 sequences; only one count was recorded for approximately 13% of them. The top ten clonotypes cover 2% to 2.5% of the sample. The treatment or condition label, as the study defines it: allogeneic hematopoietic cell transplantation with graft depleted of TCRalphabeta T cells and CD19 B cells. TCRalphabeta/CD19-depleted allogeneic hematopoietic cell grafts were given to the transplant recipients, all of whom were children.

Broad study findings and their caveats: The frequencies of hyperexpanded clones fell over the following months, and after one year, T-cell counts and TCRbeta diversity were mostly attributed to newly produced T cells. In some patients, high TCRbeta diversity at day 60 was attributed to recipient T cells and intrathymic progenitors that had survived conditioning. The apparently early recovery of alphabetaT-cell counts about two months after transplant reportedly depended on only several hundred rapidly expanded clones that came from non-depleted graft cells.

The source was PBMCs, mostly from graft donor cells, collected 360 days after TCRalphabeta/CD19-depleted stem cell transplant. This TCR derives from a male patient younger than 18 who had a stem cell transplant for acute myeloid leukemia, so the T cells may come from the graft donor. This sequence uses TRBV7-3 and TRBJ2-1, and TRBD2 matches 7 of the central bases. The CDR3 protein is CASSLTGTKSSNEQFF. The DNA sequence is as follows: TGTGCCAGCAGCTTAACGGGGACTAAGTCCAGCAATGAGCAGTTCTTC.